The clone carrying this TCR beta chain was detected ten times or more. The V segment lost 4 bases and the J segment 4 bases; nucleotides outside the gene matches: 6. CDR1 is DFQATT, CDR2 SNEGSKA, per germline (reference sequence). The CDR3 is made up of 14 amino acids. The data stem from a study of regulatory T cells in long-lasting Graves disease. Time point meaning: newly diagnosed GD, antithyroid drugs for less than 3 months. Following extraction of RNA from PBMCs, that RNA was used to make the TCR library. CDR3 regions were amplified by Arm-PCR using iRepertoire HTBI primers to build TCR beta libraries. Under the authors' procedure: Identification of gene segments yielded more than 60 TRBV and around 13 TRBJ across samples. TCRdb reanalysed the multiplex PCR reads using MiXCR and keeps one entry per CDR3 protein. The V and J calls reflect TCRdb's pipeline rather than the authors' work. This table has a few hundred thousand distinct CDR3 sequences, 10% to 15% appearing once.

This sample was shared with a second study, whose subject was T cells in Graves' hyperthyroidism and ophthalmopathy. As reported in that work: A model built on 13 V-J features separated ophthalmopathy from stable hyperthyroidism.

V is TRBV20-1 and J is TRBJ2-7; 11 bases are a match to TRBD2. This TCR derives from a woman between 18 and 30 years old with Graves disease. Sequences were derived from peripheral blood mononuclear cells (PBMCs), sampled at new diagnosis, from a patient treated with antithyroid drugs. CDR3 loop: CSAISGRGIYEQYF. In DNA form, the CDR3 reads TGCAGTGCTATTAGCGGGAGGGGAATTTACGAGCAGTACTTC.